The 27 T cell receptor beta chains below all came from one sample that was sequenced in a study of CD8 T cells in ankylosing spondylitis. The study, taken as a whole, reports: What seemed typical of ankylosing spondylitis blood was a TCR beta motif built from roughly 8 highly homologous variants.

Their target antigens are unknown. Via MiXCR, TCRdb re-called the 5' RACE reads, giving one row per CDR3 protein. The sample holds around 890,000 distinct CDR3 sequences; about 10% are singletons and the top ten take roughly 0.51%. Input material: blood, either unsorted or a sorted T cell fraction (not recorded which). These receptors were collected from a male donor with ankylosing spondylitis.

V is TRBV28 and J is TRBJ1-5; 7 nucleotides line up with TRBD1. After removal of 5 bases from V and 7 bases from J, the junction contained 8 bases not matched to a gene. The germline V gene encodes CDR1 MDHEN and CDR2 SYDVKM. There are 14 residues in the CDR3. This CDR3 reads CASSPGTAGQPQHF. CDR3 DNA sequence: TGTGCCAGCAGTCCTGGGACAGCGGGACAGCCCCAGCATTTT.

The chain uses TRBV5-1 and TRBJ2-6, with D uncertain. The germline V gene encodes CDR1 SGHRS and CDR2 YFSETQ. Trimming took 6 bases from V and 4 from J, leaving 14 bases between them. The CDR3 consists of 15 residues. The CDR3 DNA reads as TGCGCCAGCATCCCAGTCCTCGGAGGGGCCAACGTCCTGACTTTC. It specifies CASIPVLGGANVLTF.

This clonotype was picked up a small number of times. The chain links TRBV10-3 to TRBJ2-2; D is ambiguous. The CDR3 contains 17 residues. Germline V lookup: CDR1 ENHRY, CDR2 SYGVKD. Deletions cut 0 bases from V and 4 bases from J, with 15 bases between. CDR3 bases: TGTGCCATCAGTGAGTCGGGTATCAGGCCTTTCACCGGGGAGCTGTTTTTT. It encodes CAISESGIRPFTGELFF.

This clonotype was seen a few times. This sequence joins TRBV7-2 and TRBJ2-3; possibly TRBD1 or TRBD2 for D (5 bases each). CDR3 length equals 15 residues. CDR1 and CDR2 from the germline V gene are SGHTA and FQGNSA. V shed 5 bases and J shed 2 bases, with 14 bases lying between them. CDR3 DNA: TGTGCCAGCAGCCCGGGACGACAACCCACAGATACGCAGTATTTT. As protein: CASSPGRQPTDTQYF.

The chain couples TRBV19 to TRBJ2-7; TRBD1 is a possible D gene (6 bases). The germline V gene encodes CDR1 LNHDA and CDR2 SQIVND (reference sequence). This CDR3 is 14 amino acids long. V gave up 5 bases and J gave up 2 bases, with 13 bases separating them. CDR3 DNA: TGTGCCAGTAGTGGCCTCGGGGACACCTACGAGCAGTACTTC. Protein product: CASSGLGDTYEQYF.

This clonotype has only a few counts. The chain has TRBV20-1 and TRBJ2-6; no definite D call. CDR3 length: 14 amino acids. Trimming shortened V by 3 bases and J by 2 bases, and 8 bases separated the two germline ends. The germline CDR1 and CDR2 sequences are DFQATT and SNEGSKA (reference sequence). The CDR3 DNA is TGCAGTGCTAGTGGTGGACCTGGGGCCAACGTCCTGACTTTC. Residues: CSASGGPGANVLTF.

This clonotype was picked up many times. CDR3 in amino acids: CASSEWEGGGYTF. Here the CDR3 DNA reads TGTGCCAGCAGTGAATGGGAGGGAGGAGGCTACACCTTC. The chain carries TRBV25-1 and TRBJ1-2, with D uncertain. The CDR3 totals 13 residues. Germline CDR1 reads MGHDK; CDR2 reads SYGVNS. Trimming removed 1 base at V and 8 bases at J, with 11 bases between.

The chain couples TRBV5-1 to TRBJ2-7, with a weak D call TRBD2 (6 bases). This CDR3 spans 14 amino acids. V gave up 4 bases and J gave up 6 bases, with 17 bases separating them. The germline gives CDR1 SGHRS, CDR2 YFSETQ. This CDR3 is CASSRETRRGEQYF. The CDR3 DNA is TGCGCCAGCAGCCGGGAGACGAGACGTGGCGAGCAGTACTTC.

This clonotype has only a few counts. The CDR3 DNA follows: TGCGCCAGCAGCCAGCCGGGTTCCGGAAACATTCAGTACTTC. It yields the protein CASSQPGSGNIQYF. This rearrangement joins TRBV5-1 to TRBJ2-4, with D unresolved. Trimming removed 4 bases from V and 6 bases from J, with 14 bases in between. This CDR3 region has 14 residues. Germline CDR1 is SGHRS and CDR2 is YFSETQ.

The chain employs TRBV20-1 and TRBJ2-2; D is unclear. The V and J ends lost 6 bases and 5 bases respectively, with 7 bases between them. This CDR3 spans 11 amino acids. The V gene's germline CDR1 is DFQATT and CDR2 SNEGSKA (reference sequence). The CDR3 DNA follows: TGCAGTGCCACTCAAACCGGGGAGCTGTTTTTT. Translating it yields CSATQTGELFF.

This clonotype was counted only a few times. V usage is TRBV10-3 and J usage is TRBJ2-1; 10 positions agree with TRBD2. The CDR3 has 15 residues. The V and J ends lost 5 bases and 7 bases, in that order; junction bases with no gene match: 8. Germline CDR1 is ENHRY and CDR2 is SYGVKD. In DNA form, the CDR3 reads TGTGCCATCAGTTCTCTAGCGGGAGTCGGAAATGAGCAGTTCTTC. Its translation: CAISSLAGVGNEQFF.

This clonotype was seen only a few times. V and J are TRBV5-1 and TRBJ1-2; no reliable D call. Germline V gives CDR1 SGHRS, CDR2 YFSETQ. This CDR3 contains 15 residues. Trimming left V 1 base short and J 2 bases short, with 12 bases between. The CDR3 region has the DNA TGCGCCAGCAGCTTGAAGATCGGGGAAAACTATGGCTACACCTTC. Translating it yields CASSLKIGENYGYTF.

This clonotype was picked up a small number of times. This sequence joins TRBV20-1 and TRBJ2-5; 9 bases are shared with TRBD2. V was clipped by 7 bases and J by 3 bases; unmatched bases: 9. The CDR3 has 14 amino acids. Germline loops: CDR1 DFQATT, CDR2 SNEGSKA (reference sequence). CDR3 in amino acids: CSVHLRGGKETQYF. In DNA form, the CDR3 reads TGCAGTGTTCACTTGCGGGGGGGGAAAGAGACCCAGTACTTC.

Only a few counts were recorded for this clonotype. The V call is TRBV6-5, the J call TRBJ2-5; maybe TRBD2 (6 bases). The CDR3 totals 16 residues. Germline V CDR1 and CDR2: MNHEY, SVGAGI. V lost 4 bases to trimming and J lost 0 bases, with 15 bases between them. Here the CDR3 DNA reads TGTGCCAGCAGTTCTATTGGACGGGGGTACCAAGAGACCCAGTACTTC. It codes for CASSSIGRGYQETQYF.

The chain is built from TRBV24-1 and TRBJ2-5; 7 bases match TRBD2. Per the germline V gene, CDR1 is KGHDR and CDR2 is SFDVKD. This CDR3 region has 14 residues. Trimming cost V 3 bases and J 5 bases; bases outside gene matches: 5. CDR3 DNA sequence: TGTGCCACCAGTGATCCGACTAGCCGGGAGACCCAGTACTTC. Amino acid sequence: CATSDPTSRETQYF.

This clonotype was found a few times. V usage is TRBV20-1 and J usage is TRBJ2-5, with a possible D match to TRBD1 (5 bases). CDR1 and CDR2 from the germline V gene are DFQATT and SNEGSKA (reference sequence). The CDR3 is made up of 13 amino acids. The germline V and J ends were trimmed by 3 bases and 1 base, with 9 bases remaining between them. DNA of the CDR3: TGCAGTGCTAGGACAGCTATCCAAGAGACCCAGTACTTC. Amino acids: CSARTAIQETQYF.

This clonotype came up many times. CDR3 sequence reads: CSGSTVAYNEQFF. The CDR3, as DNA: TGCAGTGGATCGACAGTGGCCTACAATGAGCAGTTCTTC. V gene TRBV20-1 combines with J gene TRBJ2-1; a possible D gene is TRBD1 (5 bases). CDR1 DFQATT and CDR2 SNEGSKA come from the germline V gene (reference sequence). With 7 bases removed from V and 2 bases from J, the gap between germline ends came to 12 bases. The CDR3 spans 13 residues.

This clonotype was recorded at least ten times. The chain couples TRBV10-3 to TRBJ2-3; TRBD1 might be the D (7 bases). The V and J ends lost 4 bases and 6 bases respectively, with 14 bases between them. Per germline, CDR1 ENHRY and CDR2 SYGVKD. This CDR3 spans 14 amino acids. CDR3 in DNA: TGTGCCATCAGTGCTCAGACAGGGAGGGATACGCAGTATTTT. This encodes CAISAQTGRDTQYF.

In its sample, this clonotype was seen a few times. The junction shows a germline mismatch at one end, possibly a read error. The chain is built from TRBV12-3 or TRBV12-4 and TRBJ1-4; D is ambiguous. The CDR3 runs 11 residues. This CDR3 is CASSAFERLFF. CDR3 sequence (DNA): TGTGCCAGCAGCGCATTTGAAAGACTGTTTTTT.

This clonotype was observed at least ten times. V gene TRBV20-1 combines with J gene TRBJ2-1; 8 nucleotides align to TRBD2. Trimming cost V 1 base and J 2 bases; bases outside gene matches: 7. This CDR3 is built from 16 residues. Germline V CDR1 and CDR2: DFQATT, SNEGSKA (reference sequence). CDR3 DNA: TGCAGTGCTAGAGTCCGACTAGCGAGTCCCTACAATGAGCAGTTCTTC. It specifies CSARVRLASPYNEQFF.

This clonotype has a handful of counts. This rearrangement joins TRBV5-6 to TRBJ2-5, with D unresolved. This CDR3 contains 16 residues. CDR1 and CDR2 from the germline V gene are SGHDT and YYEEEE. V was pared by 6 bases and J by 1 base, with 19 bases between. CDR3 nucleotides: TGTGCCAGCAACGACTCTCCGAGGACGGGCCAAGAGACCCAGTACTTC. Translated, it gives CASNDSPRTGQETQYF.

There are many counts of this clonotype. The CDR3 DNA reads TGCAGCGTGGCATGGCTCAGGAATACGCAGTATTTT. Translated: CSVAWLRNTQYF. The rearrangement links TRBV29-1 to TRBJ2-3, with no clear D. Trimming took 6 bases from V and 7 from J, leaving 14 bases between them. This CDR3 is built from 12 residues. The germline gives CDR1 SQVTM, CDR2 ANQGSEA.

This clonotype was recorded a few times. The rearrangement uses TRBV7-9 and TRBJ2-3, with D possibly called TRBD1 or TRBD2 (5 bases each). Trimming took off 5 bases at V and 0 bases at J, with 18 bases between the two ends. Germline V gene lookup returns CDR1 SEHNR and CDR2 FQNEAQ (reference sequence). The CDR3 is 17 amino acids. The CDR3 DNA follows: TGTGCCAGCAGCGGACGTCTATTAGGGGAGAGCACAGATACGCAGTATTTT. Protein: CASSGRLLGESTDTQYF.

The CDR3 bases are TGCGCCAGCAGCCCTGGACCGGGTGGGGGTTCACCCCTCCACTTT. Translated, it gives CASSPGPGGGSPLHF. The V call is TRBV5-1, the J call TRBJ1-6; possible D gene TRBD1, 5 bases. The length of the CDR3 is 15 residues. Trimming took 4 bases from V and 9 from J, leaving 17 bases between them. In germline, CDR1 is SGHRS, CDR2 YFSETQ.

V and J are TRBV10-3 and TRBJ2-7, with 7 bases matching TRBD1. The V gene's germline CDR1 is ENHRY and CDR2 SYGVKD. Trimming removed 6 bases from V and 4 bases from J; junction bases left unmatched: 12. This CDR3 is 15 amino acids long. CDR3 residues: CAIRSDRAVKYEQYF. The CDR3 nucleotides read TGTGCCATCAGGAGTGACAGGGCAGTTAAGTACGAGCAGTACTTC.

CDR3 nucleotide sequence: TGTGCCAGCAGCGCCGGGACTAGCGGGAGGTGGGATACGCAGTATTTT. It is translated as CASSAGTSGRWDTQYF. This chain joins TRBV7-9 and TRBJ2-3; 15 bases map to TRBD2. Germline V CDR1 and CDR2: SEHNR, FQNEAQ (reference sequence). CDR3 length: 16 residues. Trimming removed 5 bases from V and 6 bases from J; junction bases left unmatched: 6.

This clonotype was found a few times. As DNA, the CDR3 is TGCGCCACCCGACGGGAGGTCGGGGAGCTGTTTTTT. This encodes CATRREVGELFF. The gene calls are TRBV5-1 and TRBJ2-2; 7 positions agree with TRBD2. V trimming: 9 bases; J trimming: 7 bases; junction bases outside the gene matches: 6. The CDR3 is 12 residues long. Germline lookup yields CDR1 SGHRS and CDR2 YFSETQ.